This T cell receptor beta chain was sequenced during a study of CD4 T cell repertoires in COVID-19 (dated by TCRdb to about 2021). About the investigation overall: For cross-reactivity analysis, CFSE-low cells were expanded with IL-2 for about nine days, then relabeled and restimulated with spike proteins from other coronaviruses. Naturally processed CD4+ T cell responses to SARS-CoV-2 spike and nucleoprotein were characterized in COVID-19-recovered individuals, and clonal composition was assessed by TCR Vbeta sequencing. In a few recovered individuals, the TCR Vbeta repertoire of SARS-CoV-2-reactive T cells was analyzed at the subset level.

Receptor amplification or capture employed the immunoSEQ multiplex PCR assay. The paper's data handling went like this. Repertoire overlap between subsets was quantified using the Chao-Jaccard similarity index and counts of shared clonotypes. This is the immuneACCESS table as TCRdb keeps it, with only in-frame sequences that have V and J called. A part of the clones is gone; compared with another copy, unresolved V genes explain less than half, and the rest is unexplained. The V and J calls and clone size are taken from that table; D and trimming were inferred from the DNA. The sample data list roughly 23,000 clones, and around nine tenths of these were observed just once. Over 0.45% of the sample belongs to the ten largest clones. Paper-wide results and their limitations: Several of the most expanded SARS-CoV-2-reactive clonotypes were shared between two or all three memory subsets, suggesting intraclonal diversification. Consistent with cross-reactivity, between about 6.5 and 27% of SARS-CoV-2 clonotypes also showed up in secondary cultures stimulated with SARS-CoV and/or HKU1 spike.

Memory T cell samples that were not cultured were sequenced immediately after ex vivo isolation. CD4+ total memory, central memory, effector memory and circulating T follicular helper cells were isolated from peripheral blood mononuclear cells. The CDR3 numbers 14 residues from cysteine through phenylalanine. The sequence is cut down to CDR3 DNA, 42 bases in frame from base 1. The germline V gene provides CDR1 SGHAT and CDR2 FQNNGV. Here V drops 8 bases and J drops 9 bases, and the junction holds 11 bases not matched to any gene. This clone came up a few times. Its antigen is not yet known. One base away there is no much larger clone; base qualities are not given.

Sequencing used central memory CD4+ T cells from blood, obtained before the COVID-19 pandemic. The sample's cell subset or site label is to be understood as: CD4+ T central memory cells. This TCR came from a human donor who had COVID-19. The chain joins TRBV11-2 to TRBJ2-2; 8 central nucleotides agree with TRBD1. The nucleotide sequence reads TGTGCCAGCCCCAAGGCCCGACAGGGGCGGGAGCTGTTTTTT. Translated, this gives CASPKARQGRELFF.